Listed here is a single T cell receptor (beta chain). The sample comes from a study of identical twins' blood T cells. Libraries were made from RNA as TCR cDNA, using a modified protocol. Each TCR cDNA library carried sample-specific barcodes on both ends. Original analysis: Per-library CDR3 reads ranged about 2 to 4 million; clonotypes, ~90,000 to ~550,000. TCRdb re-derived calls from the 5' RACE reads in MiXCR, one entry per CDR3 protein. TCRdb assigned the V and J calls; the authors' analysis was not used. The table has 350,000 to 400,000 distinct CDR3 sequences, under 30% seen once. The CDR3 extends over 13 amino acids. V was shortened by 5 bases and J by 6 bases, with 11 bases between the two germline ends. Germline CDR1 is SGDLS and CDR2 is YYNGEE.

Sequenced sample: PBMCs. This sequence joins TRBV9 and TRBJ1-4; D possibly corresponds to TRBD1 (5 bases). This clonotype was obtained from a woman aged 18 to 55 in good health. The CDR3 DNA reads TGTGCCAGCAGGAGGGACGAATATGAAAAACTGTTTTTT. Its protein product is CASRRDEYEKLFF.